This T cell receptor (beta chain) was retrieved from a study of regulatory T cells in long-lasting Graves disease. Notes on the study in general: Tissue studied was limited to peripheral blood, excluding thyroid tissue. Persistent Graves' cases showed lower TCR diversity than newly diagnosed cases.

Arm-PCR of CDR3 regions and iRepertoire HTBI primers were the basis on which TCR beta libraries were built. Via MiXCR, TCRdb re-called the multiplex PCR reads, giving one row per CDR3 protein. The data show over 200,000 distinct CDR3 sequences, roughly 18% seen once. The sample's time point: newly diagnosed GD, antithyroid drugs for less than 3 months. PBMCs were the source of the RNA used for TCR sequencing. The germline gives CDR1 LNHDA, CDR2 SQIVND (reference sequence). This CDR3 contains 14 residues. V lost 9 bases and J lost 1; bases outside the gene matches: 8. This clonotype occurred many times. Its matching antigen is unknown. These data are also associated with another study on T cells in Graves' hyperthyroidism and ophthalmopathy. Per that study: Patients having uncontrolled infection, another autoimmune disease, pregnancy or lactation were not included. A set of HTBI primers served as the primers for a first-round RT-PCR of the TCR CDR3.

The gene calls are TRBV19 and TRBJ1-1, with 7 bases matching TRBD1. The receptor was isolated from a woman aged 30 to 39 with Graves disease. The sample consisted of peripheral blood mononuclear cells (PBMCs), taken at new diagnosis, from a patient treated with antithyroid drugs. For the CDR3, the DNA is TGTGCCAGCAGCGCCGGGACAGCGAACACTGAAGCTTTCTTT. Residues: CASSAGTANTEAFF.